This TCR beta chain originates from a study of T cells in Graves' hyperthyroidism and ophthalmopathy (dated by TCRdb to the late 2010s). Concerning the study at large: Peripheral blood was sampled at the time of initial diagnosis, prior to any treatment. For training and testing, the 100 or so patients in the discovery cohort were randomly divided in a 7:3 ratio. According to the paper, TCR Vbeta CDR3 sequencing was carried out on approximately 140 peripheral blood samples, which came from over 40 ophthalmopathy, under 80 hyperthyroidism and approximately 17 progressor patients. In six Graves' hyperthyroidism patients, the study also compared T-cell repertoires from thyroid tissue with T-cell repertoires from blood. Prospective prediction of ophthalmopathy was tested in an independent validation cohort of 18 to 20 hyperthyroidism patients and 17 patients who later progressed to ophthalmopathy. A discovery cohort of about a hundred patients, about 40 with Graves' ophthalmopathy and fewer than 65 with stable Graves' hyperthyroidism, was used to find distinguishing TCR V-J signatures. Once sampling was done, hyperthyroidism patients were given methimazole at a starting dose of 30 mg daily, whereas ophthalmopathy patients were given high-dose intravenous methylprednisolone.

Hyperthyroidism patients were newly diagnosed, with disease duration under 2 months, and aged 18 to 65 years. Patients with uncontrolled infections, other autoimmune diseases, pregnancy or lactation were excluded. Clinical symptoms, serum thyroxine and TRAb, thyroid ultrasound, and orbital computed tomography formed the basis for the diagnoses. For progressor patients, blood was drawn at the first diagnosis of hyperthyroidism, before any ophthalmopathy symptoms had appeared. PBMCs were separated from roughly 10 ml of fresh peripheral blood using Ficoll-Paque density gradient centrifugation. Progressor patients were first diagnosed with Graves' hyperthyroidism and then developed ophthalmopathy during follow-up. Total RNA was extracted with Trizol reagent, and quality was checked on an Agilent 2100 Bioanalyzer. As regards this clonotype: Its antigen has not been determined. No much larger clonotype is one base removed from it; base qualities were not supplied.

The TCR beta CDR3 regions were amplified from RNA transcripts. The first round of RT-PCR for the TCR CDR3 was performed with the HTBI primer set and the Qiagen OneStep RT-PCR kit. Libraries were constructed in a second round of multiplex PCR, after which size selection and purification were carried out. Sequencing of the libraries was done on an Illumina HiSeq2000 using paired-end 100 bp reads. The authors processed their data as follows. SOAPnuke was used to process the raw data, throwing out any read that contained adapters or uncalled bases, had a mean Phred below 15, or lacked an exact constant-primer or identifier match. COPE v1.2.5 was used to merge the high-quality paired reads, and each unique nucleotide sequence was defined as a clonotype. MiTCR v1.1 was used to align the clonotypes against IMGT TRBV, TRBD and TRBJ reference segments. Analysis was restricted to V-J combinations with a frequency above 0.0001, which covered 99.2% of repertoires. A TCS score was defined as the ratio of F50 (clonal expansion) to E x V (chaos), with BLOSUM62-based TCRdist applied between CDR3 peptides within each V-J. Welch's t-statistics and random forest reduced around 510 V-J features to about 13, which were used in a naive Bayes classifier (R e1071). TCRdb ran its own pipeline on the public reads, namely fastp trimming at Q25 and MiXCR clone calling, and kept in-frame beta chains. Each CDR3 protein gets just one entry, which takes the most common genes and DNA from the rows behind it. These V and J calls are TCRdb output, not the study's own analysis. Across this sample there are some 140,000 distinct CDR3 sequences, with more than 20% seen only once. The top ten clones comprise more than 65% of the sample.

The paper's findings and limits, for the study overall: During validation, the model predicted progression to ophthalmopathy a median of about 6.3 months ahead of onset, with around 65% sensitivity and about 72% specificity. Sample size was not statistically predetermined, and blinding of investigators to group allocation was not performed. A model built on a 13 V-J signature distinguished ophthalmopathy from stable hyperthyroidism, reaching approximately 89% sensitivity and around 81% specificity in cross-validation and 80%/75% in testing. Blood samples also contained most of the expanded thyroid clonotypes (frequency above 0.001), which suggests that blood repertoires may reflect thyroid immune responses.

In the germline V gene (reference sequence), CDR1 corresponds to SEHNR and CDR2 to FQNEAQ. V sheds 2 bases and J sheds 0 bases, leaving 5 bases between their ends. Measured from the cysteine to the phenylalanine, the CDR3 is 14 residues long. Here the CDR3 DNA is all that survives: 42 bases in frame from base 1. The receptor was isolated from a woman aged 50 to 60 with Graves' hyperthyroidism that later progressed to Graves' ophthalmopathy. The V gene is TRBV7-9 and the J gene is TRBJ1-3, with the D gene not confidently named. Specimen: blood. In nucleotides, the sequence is TGTGCCAGCAGCTTAATCCGCTCTGGAAACACCATATATTTT. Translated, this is CASSLIRSGNTIYF.